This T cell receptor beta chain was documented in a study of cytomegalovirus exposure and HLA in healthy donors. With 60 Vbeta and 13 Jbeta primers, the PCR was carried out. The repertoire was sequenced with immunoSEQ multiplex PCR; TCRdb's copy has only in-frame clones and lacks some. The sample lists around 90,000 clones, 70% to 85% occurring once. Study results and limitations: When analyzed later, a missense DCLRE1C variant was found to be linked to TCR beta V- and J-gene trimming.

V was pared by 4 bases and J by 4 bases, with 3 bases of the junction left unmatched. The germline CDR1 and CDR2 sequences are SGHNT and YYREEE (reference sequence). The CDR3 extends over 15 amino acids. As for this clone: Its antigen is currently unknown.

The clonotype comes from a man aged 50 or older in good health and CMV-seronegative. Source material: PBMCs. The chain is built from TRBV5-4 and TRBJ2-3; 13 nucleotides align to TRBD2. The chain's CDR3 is CASSRGLAGADTQYF. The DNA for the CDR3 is TGTGCCAGCAGCCGAGGACTAGCGGGGGCAGATACGCAGTATTTT.